What follows describes a single T cell receptor (beta chain). Assay used: immunoSEQ multiplex PCR; TCRdb lists only in-frame clones, some missing. The data hold some 100,000 clones, with 85% observed a single time. V lost 3 bases and J lost 5; bases outside the gene matches: 3. The CDR3 spans 13 residues. CDR1 MGHDK and CDR2 SYGVNS come from the germline V gene. These data are taken from a study of blood T cell repertoires in COVID-19. The chain combines TRBV25-1 with TRBJ2-7; 8 bases match TRBD2. Sequences were obtained from peripheral blood. This receptor was taken from a woman in her 70s with active or convalescent COVID-19. CDR3 sequence (DNA): TGTGCCAGCAGTGATCGGGAGGGCCACGAGCAGTACTTC. This sequence encodes CASSDREGHEQYF.